What follows are 18 T cell receptor beta chains derived from one specimen sequenced in a study of metastatic and nonmetastatic thyroid tumors. TCRdb re-called the PCR reads through MiXCR. The profile covers approximately 50,000 clones, with roughly 22% appearing a single time and more than 3.5% taken by the ten largest. All patients were untreated before thyroid surgery. Sequenced input: blood. The receptor set was obtained from a female donor with papillary thyroid cancer or a benign thyroid nodule (not recorded which). Some clones in this sample may be carry-over from other donors' samples.

This clone was found many times. This chain links TRBV6-1 with TRBJ1-1; possible D gene TRBD1, 6 bases. V lost 5 bases and J lost 0, with 13 bases in between. Germline CDR1 is MNHNS and CDR2 is SASEGT. This CDR3 has 15 amino acids. CDR3 nucleotides: TGTGCCAGCAGTATGAACGGACAGTTGAACACTGAAGCTTTCTTT. Protein sequence: CASSMNGQLNTEAFF.

This clone was seen only once. V and J are TRBV5-1 and TRBJ2-1, with TRBD1 as a possible D gene (5 bases). This CDR3 contains 15 residues. In germline, CDR1 is SGHRS, CDR2 YFSETQ. The V and J ends lost 2 bases and 8 bases respectively, with 17 bases between them. For the CDR3, the DNA is TGCGCCAGCAGCTTCAGGGCGAGGTATTCATATGAGCAGTTCTTC. Protein sequence: CASSFRARYSYEQFF. Complete variable domain (other parts from reference TRBV5-1 and TRBJ2-1): KAGVTQTPRYLIKTRGQQVTLSCSPISGHRSVSWYQQTPGQGLQFLFEYFSETQRNKGNFPGRFSGRQFSNSRSEMNVSTLELGDSALYLCASSFRARYSYEQFFGPGTRLTVL.

This clone was observed at least ten times. Here the CDR3 DNA reads TGTGCCTCTACAGGGAGTGGCACTGAAGCTTTCTTT. This translates into CASTGSGTEAFF. The chain has TRBV10-3 and TRBJ1-1; tentatively, D is TRBD1 (6 bases). Germline-derived CDR1 and CDR2 are ENHRY and SYGVKD. This CDR3 contains 12 residues. V lost 11 bases, J lost 4 bases, and 14 bases lay in between.

This clone was recorded many times. V and J are TRBV4-1 and TRBJ2-3; weak D call: TRBD1 (6 bases). The CDR3 totals 16 residues. Germline V gene lookup returns CDR1 MGHRA and CDR2 YSYEKL. V was trimmed by 1 base and J by 6 bases, leaving 17 bases between them. The CDR3 DNA sequence: TGCGCCAGCAGCCAAGTATGGTGGCAGGGGAAGGATACGCAGTATTTT. Translated, it gives CASSQVWWQGKDTQYF.

Concerning this clone: It may be a read error: a sequence one base away is much more abundant. V usage is TRBV28 and J usage is TRBJ1-4; D is possibly TRBD1 (5 bases). The CDR3 is 14 amino acids. Germline loops: CDR1 MDHEN, CDR2 SYDVKM. The V and J ends lost 5 bases and 4 bases respectively, with 11 bases between them. The CDR3 DNA follows: TGTGCCAGCAGTCTTCGACAGCTTAATGAAAAACTGTTTTTT. As protein: CASSLRQLNEKLFF.

This clone was seen at least ten times. The chain joins TRBV24-1 to TRBJ2-1; 9 bases match TRBD1. The CDR3 has 16 amino acids. The germline V gene has CDR1 KGHDR and CDR2 SFDVKD. Trimming removed 3 bases from V and 4 bases from J; junction bases left unmatched: 6. CDR3 in amino acids: CATSDAPGQGYNEQFF. Here the CDR3 DNA reads TGTGCCACCAGTGATGCACCGGGACAGGGATACAATGAGCAGTTCTTC.

This clone was detected ten times or more. The J gene is TRBJ2-7, the V gene TRBV29-1; D is unresolved. V was trimmed by 6 bases and J by 0 bases, leaving 9 bases between them. The CDR3 runs 12 residues. CDR1 SQVTM and CDR2 ANQGSEA come from the germline V gene. CDR3 coding DNA: TGCAGCGTGCGTTGGAGCTCCTACGAGCAGTACTTC. This codes for CSVRWSSYEQYF.

This clone was detected ten times or more. The chain links TRBV6-2 or TRBV6-3 to TRBJ2-3, with 7 bases lining up with TRBD2. The CDR3 extends over 19 amino acids. CDR1 is MNHEY and CDR2 is SVGEGT in the germline V gene. V lost 0 bases, J lost 0 bases, and 12 bases stayed unmatched. The CDR3 loop reads CASSYSHLSTSPSTDTQYF. The CDR3 DNA reads TGTGCCAGCAGTTACTCCCACCTCTCGACTAGCCCTAGCACAGATACGCAGTATTTT.

There are many counts of this clone. The chain is built from TRBV28 and TRBJ1-1; unclear D gene. V lost 5 bases and J 2 bases, leaving 3 bases between the germline ends. Germline CDR1 reads MDHEN; CDR2 reads SYDVKM. The CDR3 spans 11 residues. The CDR3 is CASSTNTEAFF. In DNA, the CDR3 is TGTGCCAGCAGTACCAACACTGAAGCTTTCTTT.

This clone was observed a few times. With a much larger clone just one base away, this may be a read error. V usage is TRBV10-3 and J usage is TRBJ2-5; 10 bases match TRBD1. Germline V gene data show CDR1 as ENHRY and CDR2 as SYGVKD. V shed 6 bases and J 8 bases; nucleotides not matched to a gene: 9. The CDR3 has 14 residues. The CDR3 is CAIRDGQGGDTQYF. For the CDR3, the DNA is TGTGCCATCAGGGACGGACAGGGGGGAGATACCCAGTACTTC.

In DNA form, the CDR3 reads TGTGCGAGGAGTTTCCCCCCCAGGGGACACACCGGGGAGCTGTTTTTT. It codes for CARSFPPRGHTGELFF. The chain uses TRBV28 and TRBJ2-2, with a possible D match to TRBD1 (6 bases). The CDR3 is 16 residues long. Germline CDR1 reads MDHEN; CDR2 reads SYDVKM.

This clone was observed at least ten times. V gene TRBV5-4 combines with J gene TRBJ2-1; D is perhaps TRBD1 or TRBD2 (7 bases each). V lost 0 bases to trimming and J lost 2 bases, with 12 bases between them. In germline, CDR1 is SGHNT, CDR2 YYREEE (reference sequence). The CDR3 loop spans 16 amino acids. CDR3 in DNA: TGTGCCAGCAGCTTGGGGCAGGGGGGGACCTACAATGAGCAGTTCTTC. Translation gives CASSLGQGGTYNEQFF. The whole variable domain, filled in from reference TRBV5-4 and TRBJ2-1, reads ETGVTQSPTHLIKTRGQQVTLRCSSQSGHNTVSWYQQALGQGPQFIFQYYREEENGRGNFPPRFSGLQFPNYSSELNVNALELDDSALYLCASSLGQGGTYNEQFFGPGTRLTVL.

In this sample, this clone turned up many times. The J gene is TRBJ1-5, the V gene TRBV18, with D perhaps TRBD1 (5 bases). This CDR3 has 15 residues. V lost 1 base to trimming and J lost 2 bases, with 9 bases between them. CDR1 and CDR2 from the germline V gene are KGHSH and LQKENI. The DNA of the CDR3 is TGTGCCAGCTCACCACGGGAGGGGCGCAATCAGCCCCAGCATTTT. Translating it yields CASSPREGRNQPQHF. Complete variable domain (other parts from reference TRBV18 and TRBJ1-5): NAGVMQNPRHLVRRRGQEARLRCSPMKGHSHVYWYRQLPEEGLKFMVYLQKENIIDESGMPKERFSAEFPKEGPSILRIQQVVRGDSAAYFCASSPREGRNQPQHFGDGTRLSIL.

This clone was counted a few times. An end of the junction differs from the germline gene, which may be a read error. The chain is built from TRBV6-1 and TRBJ1-1; D not certain. The CDR3 is 13 residues long. Germline V CDR1 and CDR2: MNHNS, SASEGT. CDR3 loop: CAAIGEMNTKAFF. DNA for the CDR3: TGTGCTGCGATCGGGGAAATGAACACTAAAGCTTTCTTT.

Turning to this clone: Given a much more abundant clone one base away, this may be a read error. The chain links TRBV29-1 to TRBJ2-7; 9 bases agree with TRBD1. V dropped 7 bases and J dropped 4; count of bases not matched to a gene: 5. The CDR3 extends over 12 amino acids. From germline, CDR1 is SQVTM and CDR2 ANQGSEA. CDR3 in amino acids: CSGGQGIYEQYF. The CDR3 DNA reads TGCAGCGGGGGACAGGGAATATACGAGCAGTACTTC.

This chain joins TRBV7-2 and TRBJ2-1; TRBD2 agrees at 9 bases. The CDR3 is 17 amino acids. J lost 1 base, V lost 2 bases, and 6 bases had no gene match. CDR1 SGHTA and CDR2 FQGNSA come from the germline V gene. Written as DNA, the CDR3 is TGTGCCAGCAGCTTAAGGCTAGCGGGAAGATCCTACAATGAGCAGTTCTTC. It codes for CASSLRLAGRSYNEQFF.

In this sample, this clone turned up many times. This CDR3 is also generated by other DNA sequences in the sample. This CDR3 is CSVEENRGSTEAFF. The CDR3 nucleotides read TGCAGCGTTGAAGAAAACAGGGGAAGTACTGAAGCTTTCTTT. The gene calls are TRBV29-1 and TRBJ1-1; TRBD1 matches 7 bases. J lost 5 bases, V lost 0 bases, and 6 bases had no gene match. This CDR3 region has 14 residues. Germline lookup yields CDR1 SQVTM and CDR2 ANQGSEA.

This clone was recorded many times. The chain carries TRBV28 and TRBJ2-7; the D gene is possibly TRBD2 (6 bases). Germline-derived CDR1 and CDR2 are MDHEN and SYDVKM. V lost 5 bases to trimming and J lost 6 bases, with 20 bases between them. The CDR3 has 15 amino acids. For the CDR3, the DNA is TGTGCCAGCAGTGGACCCGGGACTTCTACCGGCGAGCAGTACTTC. It is translated as CASSGPGTSTGEQYF.